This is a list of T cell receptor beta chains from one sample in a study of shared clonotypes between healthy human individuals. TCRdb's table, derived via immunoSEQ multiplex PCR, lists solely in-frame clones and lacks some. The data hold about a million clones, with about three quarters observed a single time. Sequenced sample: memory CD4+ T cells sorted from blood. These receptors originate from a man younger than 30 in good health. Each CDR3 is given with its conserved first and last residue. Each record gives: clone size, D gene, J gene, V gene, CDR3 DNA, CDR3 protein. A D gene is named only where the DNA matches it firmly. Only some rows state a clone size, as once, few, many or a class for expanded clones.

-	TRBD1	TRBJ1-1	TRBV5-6	TGTGCCAGCAAACGGGACAGGGGAAACACTGAAGCTTTCTTT	CASKRDRGNTEAFF
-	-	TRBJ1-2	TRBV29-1	TGCAGCGTTGAAGTTGCCCCGGGACTCTCCTTTTATGGCTACACCTTC	CSVEVAPGLSFYGYTF
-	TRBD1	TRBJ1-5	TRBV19	TGTGCCAGTAGTATGGGTTGGGCAGGGGGTCAGCCCCAGCATTTT	CASSMGWAGGQPQHF
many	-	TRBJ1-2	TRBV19	TGTGCCAGTAGTATTAAGGGTTTCGGAGGCTACACCTTC	CASSIKGFGGYTF
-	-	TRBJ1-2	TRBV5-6	TGTGCCAGCAGCCCATTGGGGCAGGCTAACTATGGCTACACCTTC	CASSPLGQANYGYTF
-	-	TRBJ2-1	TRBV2	TGTGCCAGCCGCATTCGTTGGATGAATGAGCAGTTCTTC	CASRIRWMNEQFF
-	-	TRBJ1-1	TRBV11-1	TGTGCCAGCAGCCCAACCGATACCCCCGGCGGGAACACTGAAGCTTTCTTT	CASSPTDTPGGNTEAFF
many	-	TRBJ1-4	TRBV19	TGTGCCAGTAGTATAAGTGAACAGAATGAAAAACTGTTTTTT	CASSISEQNEKLFF
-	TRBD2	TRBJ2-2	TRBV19	TGTGCCAGTAGTATGCAACTAGCGGGACATTTCACCGGGGAGCTGTTTTTT	CASSMQLAGHFTGELFF
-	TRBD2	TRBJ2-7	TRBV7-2	TGTGCCAGCAGCTTAGCTTCACGGACTAGCGGGTCTAAAATTACCTACGAGCAGTACTTC	CASSLASRTSGSKITYEQYF
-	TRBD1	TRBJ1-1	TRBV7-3	TGTGCCAGCAGCTCCTCAGGGGGGAACACTGAAGCTTTCTTT	CASSSSGGNTEAFF
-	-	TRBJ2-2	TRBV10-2	TGCGCCAGCAGCCTCAAGGGCACCGGGGAGCTGTTTTTT	CASSLKGTGELFF
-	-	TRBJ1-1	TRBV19	TGTGCCAGTAGTAGCCTCGGGGCAGCAAACACTGAAGCTTTCTTT	CASSSLGAANTEAFF